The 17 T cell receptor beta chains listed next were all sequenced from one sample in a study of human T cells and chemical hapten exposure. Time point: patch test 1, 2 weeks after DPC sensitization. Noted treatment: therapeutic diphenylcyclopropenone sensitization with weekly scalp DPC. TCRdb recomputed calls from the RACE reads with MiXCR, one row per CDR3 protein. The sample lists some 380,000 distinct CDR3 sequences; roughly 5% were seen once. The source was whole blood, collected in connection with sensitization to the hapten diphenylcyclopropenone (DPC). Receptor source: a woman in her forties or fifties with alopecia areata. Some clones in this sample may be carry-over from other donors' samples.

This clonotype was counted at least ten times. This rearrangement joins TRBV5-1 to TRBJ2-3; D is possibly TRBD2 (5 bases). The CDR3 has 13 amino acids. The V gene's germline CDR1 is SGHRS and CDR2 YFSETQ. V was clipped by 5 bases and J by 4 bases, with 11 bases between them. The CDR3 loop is CASREGVPDTQYF. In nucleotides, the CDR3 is TGCGCCAGCAGAGAGGGAGTACCAGATACGCAGTATTTT. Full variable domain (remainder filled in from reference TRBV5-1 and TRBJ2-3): KAGVTQTPRYLIKTRGQQVTLSCSPISGHRSVSWYQQTPGQGLQFLFEYFSETQRNKGNFPGRFSGRQFSNSRSEMNVSTLELGDSALYLCASREGVPDTQYFGPGTRLTVL.

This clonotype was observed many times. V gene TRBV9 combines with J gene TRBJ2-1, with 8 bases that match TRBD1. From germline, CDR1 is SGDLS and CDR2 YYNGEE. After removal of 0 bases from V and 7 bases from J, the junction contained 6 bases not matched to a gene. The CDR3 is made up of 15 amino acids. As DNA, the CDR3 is TGTGCCAGCAGCGTAGGCAGGGGGCTAGGGAATGAGCAGTTCTTC. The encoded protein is CASSVGRGLGNEQFF.

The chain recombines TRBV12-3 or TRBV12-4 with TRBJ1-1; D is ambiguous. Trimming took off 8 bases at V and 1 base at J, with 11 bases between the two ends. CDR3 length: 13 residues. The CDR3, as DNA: TGTGCCAGCCTGACCCGGCAGAACACTGAAGCTTTCTTT. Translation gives CASLTRQNTEAFF.

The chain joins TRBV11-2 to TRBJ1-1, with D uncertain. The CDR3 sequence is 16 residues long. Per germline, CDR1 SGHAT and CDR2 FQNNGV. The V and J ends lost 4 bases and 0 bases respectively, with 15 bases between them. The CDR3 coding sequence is TGTGCCAGCAGCTCCTCGTCGGGGTTCATGAACACTGAAGCTTTCTTT. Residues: CASSSSSGFMNTEAFF.

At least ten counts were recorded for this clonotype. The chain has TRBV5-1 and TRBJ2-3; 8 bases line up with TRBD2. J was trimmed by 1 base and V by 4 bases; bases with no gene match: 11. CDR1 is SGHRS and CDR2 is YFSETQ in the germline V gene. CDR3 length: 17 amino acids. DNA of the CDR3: TGCGCCAGCAGCCCCAGCCTTAGCGGGGCCGGCACAGATACGCAGTATTTT. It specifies CASSPSLSGAGTDTQYF.

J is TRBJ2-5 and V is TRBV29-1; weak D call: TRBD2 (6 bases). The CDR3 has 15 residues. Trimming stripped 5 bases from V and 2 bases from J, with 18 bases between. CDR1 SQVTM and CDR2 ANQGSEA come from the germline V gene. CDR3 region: CSVIEPGETQETQYF. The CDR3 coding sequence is TGCAGCGTTATCGAGCCGGGGGAAACTCAAGAGACCCAGTACTTC.

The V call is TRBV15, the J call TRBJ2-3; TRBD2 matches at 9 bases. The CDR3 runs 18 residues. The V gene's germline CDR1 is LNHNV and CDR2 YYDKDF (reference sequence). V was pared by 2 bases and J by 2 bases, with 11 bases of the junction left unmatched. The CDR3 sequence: CATSRSPWRGGLTDTQYF. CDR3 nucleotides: TGTGCCACCAGCAGATCTCCTTGGCGGGGGGGACTCACAGATACGCAGTATTTT.

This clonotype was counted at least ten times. The CDR3 reads CSASHGQINYGYTF. In DNA form, the CDR3 reads TGCAGTGCTAGTCACGGACAGATAAACTATGGCTACACCTTC. V usage is TRBV20-1 and J usage is TRBJ1-2; TRBD1 might be the D (6 bases). The V gene lost 3 bases and the J gene lost 2 bases, with 13 bases spanning the gap. Germline CDR1 is DFQATT and CDR2 is SNEGSKA (reference sequence). This CDR3 comprises 14 residues.

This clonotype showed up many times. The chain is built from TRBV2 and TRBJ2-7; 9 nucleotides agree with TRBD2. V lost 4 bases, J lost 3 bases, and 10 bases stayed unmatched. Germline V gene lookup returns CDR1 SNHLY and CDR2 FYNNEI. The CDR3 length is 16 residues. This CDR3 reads CASSGSLVAGDYEQYF. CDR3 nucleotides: TGTGCCAGCAGTGGCTCACTGGTAGCGGGGGACTACGAGCAGTACTTC.

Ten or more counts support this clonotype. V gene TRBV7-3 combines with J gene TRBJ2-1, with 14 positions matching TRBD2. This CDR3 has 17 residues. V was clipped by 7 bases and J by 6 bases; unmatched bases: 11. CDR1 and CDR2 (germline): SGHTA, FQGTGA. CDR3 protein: CASTQEIGTSGGNEQFF. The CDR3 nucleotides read TGTGCCAGCACCCAGGAGATCGGGACTAGCGGGGGCAATGAGCAGTTCTTC.

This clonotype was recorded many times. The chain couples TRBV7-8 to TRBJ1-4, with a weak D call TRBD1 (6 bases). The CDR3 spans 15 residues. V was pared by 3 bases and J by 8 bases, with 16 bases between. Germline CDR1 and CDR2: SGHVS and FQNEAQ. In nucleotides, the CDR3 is TGTGCCAGCAGCTTGGGGACACTCCTTGAGGAAAAACTGTTTTTT. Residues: CASSLGTLLEEKLFF.

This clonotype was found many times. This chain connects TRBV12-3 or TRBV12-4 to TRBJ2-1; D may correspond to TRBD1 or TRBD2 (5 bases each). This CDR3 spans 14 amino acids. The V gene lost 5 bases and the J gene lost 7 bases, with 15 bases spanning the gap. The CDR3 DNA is TGTGCCAGCAGTCTGGGGCTAGCCGGGAATGAGCAGTTCTTC. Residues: CASSLGLAGNEQFF.

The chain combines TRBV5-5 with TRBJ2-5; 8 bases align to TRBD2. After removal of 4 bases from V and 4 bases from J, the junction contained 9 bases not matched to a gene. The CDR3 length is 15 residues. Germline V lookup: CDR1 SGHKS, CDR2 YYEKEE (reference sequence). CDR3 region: CASSGGLAAGETQYF. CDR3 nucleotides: TGTGCCAGCAGCGGAGGACTAGCTGCGGGAGAGACCCAGTACTTC.

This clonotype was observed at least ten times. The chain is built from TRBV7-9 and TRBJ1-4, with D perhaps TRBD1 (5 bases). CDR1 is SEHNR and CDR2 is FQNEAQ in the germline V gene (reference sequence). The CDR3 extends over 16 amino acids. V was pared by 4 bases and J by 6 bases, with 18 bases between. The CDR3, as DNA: TGTGCCAGCAGCTCGAACCGGGACCGACGATATGAAAAACTGTTTTTT. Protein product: CASSSNRDRRYEKLFF.

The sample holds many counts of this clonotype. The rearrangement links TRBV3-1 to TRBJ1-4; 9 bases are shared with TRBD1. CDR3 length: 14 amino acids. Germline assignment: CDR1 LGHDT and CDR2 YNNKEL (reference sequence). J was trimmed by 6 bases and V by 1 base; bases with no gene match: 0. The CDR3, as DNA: TGTGCCAGCAGCCAAGGGACAGGGGATGAAAAACTGTTTTTT. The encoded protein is CASSQGTGDEKLFF.

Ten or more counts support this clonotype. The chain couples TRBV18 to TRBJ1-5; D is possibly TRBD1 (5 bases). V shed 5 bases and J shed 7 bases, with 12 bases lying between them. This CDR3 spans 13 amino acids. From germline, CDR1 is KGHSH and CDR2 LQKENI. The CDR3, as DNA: TGTGCCAGCTCAGCCGCGGGGGACCAGCCCCAGCATTTT. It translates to CASSAAGDQPQHF. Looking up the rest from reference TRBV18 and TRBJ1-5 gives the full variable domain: NAGVMQNPRHLVRRRGQEARLRCSPMKGHSHVYWYRQLPEEGLKFMVYLQKENIIDESGMPKERFSAEFPKEGPSILRIQQVVRGDSAAYFCASSAAGDQPQHFGDGTRLSIL.

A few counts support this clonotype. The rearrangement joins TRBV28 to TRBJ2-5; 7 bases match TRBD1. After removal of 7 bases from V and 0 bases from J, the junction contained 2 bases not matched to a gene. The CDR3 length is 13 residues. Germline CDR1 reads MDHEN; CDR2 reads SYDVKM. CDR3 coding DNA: TGTGCCAGCATCGACAGGGACCAAGAGACCCAGTACTTC. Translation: CASIDRDQETQYF.